This TCR beta chain originates from a study of regulatory T cells in long-lasting Graves disease. Study-level results: Persistent patients shared more public clonotypes (about 2,700) than newly diagnosed patients (under 1,000). Limited samples may have lowered accuracy. Persistent-disease Graves' patients showed less TCR diversity than new cases.

Regarding time point: persistent/refractory GD, antithyroid drugs over 5 years with positive TRAb. PBMCs provided the RNA from which the TCR library was made. Peripheral blood, 8.5 to 9.5 milliliters per patient, was collected in EDTA tubes. Construction of TCR beta libraries relied on iRepertoire HTBI primers and on Arm-PCR targeting CDR3 regions. MiXCR, run by TCRdb on the multiplex PCR reads, gives a single entry per CDR3 protein. The table shows 600,000 to 800,000 distinct CDR3 sequences, with around 30% occurring only once. Points on this clonotype: Antigen unknown.

The ends lost 0 bases at V and 5 bases at J; junction bases unmatched: 15. The germline V gene has CDR1 SGDLS and CDR2 YYNGEE. The CDR3 contains 18 residues. The TCR comes from a female donor with Graves disease. V usage is TRBV9 and J usage is TRBJ2-7, with 9 bases matching TRBD2. Sample: peripheral blood mononuclear cells (PBMCs), taken when the disease was refractory, from a patient treated with antithyroid drugs. The DNA of the CDR3 is TGTGCCAGCAGCGTAGGAGGTAGCGGGAGCAGATTGGACAACGAGCAGTACTTC. It yields the protein CASSVGGSGSRLDNEQYF.